A single sample is the source of the 9 T cell receptor beta chains below, sequenced in a study of cytomegalovirus exposure and HLA in healthy donors. The primer mix had 60 Vbeta and 13 Jbeta primers. Clones were sequenced by immunoSEQ multiplex PCR, and TCRdb holds only the in-frame ones, with some missing. The data contain approximately 160,000 clones, 82% of them singletons. The sequenced sample consisted of PBMCs. These receptors originate from a girl between 5 and 17 years old in good health and CMV-seropositive.

The gene calls are TRBV6-6 and TRBJ1-1; 7 nucleotides agree with TRBD1. Germline loops: CDR1 MNHNY, CDR2 SVGAGI (reference sequence). V was clipped by 5 bases and J by 0 bases; unmatched bases: 6. The CDR3 length is 15 residues. The CDR3 spells CASSDWDSLNTEAFF. Here the CDR3 DNA reads TGTGCCAGCAGTGACTGGGACAGCCTGAACACTGAAGCTTTCTTT.

The chain employs TRBV4-3 and TRBJ2-7; perhaps TRBD1 as D (6 bases). CDR3 length equals 18 residues. Per germline, CDR1 LGHNA and CDR2 YSLEER. V lost 2 bases to trimming and J lost 0 bases, with 20 bases between them. CDR3 bases: TGCGCCAGCAGCCAACCTAGGGGGAGTGGGACCCGCTCCTACGAGCAGTACTTC. It is translated as CASSQPRGSGTRSYEQYF.

This chain connects TRBV5-6 to TRBJ2-6; possibly TRBD1 for D (6 bases). Germline V gene lookup returns CDR1 SGHDT and CDR2 YYEEEE. There are 18 residues in the CDR3. V lost 4 bases to trimming and J lost 4 bases, with 21 bases between them. This CDR3 reads CASSPDRPLTWGANVLTF. The CDR3 nucleotides are TGTGCCAGCAGCCCCGACAGGCCGCTGACGTGGGGGGCCAACGTCCTGACTTTC.

CDR3 loop: CASSFGEKLFF. For the CDR3, the DNA is TGTGCCAGCAGCTTCGGTGAAAAACTGTTTTTT. The rearrangement uses TRBV5-6 and TRBJ1-4, with D hard to call. The CDR3 is made up of 11 amino acids. Trimming left V 2 bases short and J 7 bases short, with 3 bases between. The germline gives CDR1 SGHDT, CDR2 YYEEEE.

The chain carries TRBV6-1 and TRBJ2-7; no definite D call. The V end was cut by 5 bases, the J end by 7 bases, with 12 bases between. CDR1 and CDR2 (germline): MNHNS, SASEGT. The CDR3 totals 12 residues. The chain's CDR3 is CASSQPMREQYF. In DNA, the CDR3 is TGTGCCAGCAGTCAGCCCATGCGGGAGCAGTACTTC.

The V call is TRBV6-5, the J call TRBJ1-5, with 8 bases aligning to TRBD1. The V and J ends lost 5 bases and 9 bases, in that order; junction bases with no gene match: 9. The CDR3 loop spans 14 amino acids. From germline, CDR1 is MNHEY and CDR2 SVGAGI. The DNA for the CDR3 is TGTGCCAGCAGTGGCGGACAGGGCCTATGGCCCCAGCATTTT. Its translation is CASSGGQGLWPQHF.

V usage is TRBV6-5 and J usage is TRBJ1-1; TRBD1 agrees at 7 bases. Germline V gene sequence: CDR1 MNHEY, CDR2 SVGAGI. This CDR3 is built from 15 residues. V shed 3 bases, J shed 1 base, and the junction held 5 bases outside the gene matches. The CDR3 reads CASSYDRAGNTEAFF. In DNA form, the CDR3 reads TGTGCCAGCAGTTATGACAGGGCAGGGAACACTGAAGCTTTCTTT.

This clone was seen just once. The chain employs TRBV29-1 and TRBJ1-5; D is unclear. The CDR3 has 13 residues. Germline V gene data show CDR1 as SQVTM and CDR2 as ANQGSEA. V lost 6 bases, J lost 3 bases, and 12 bases lay in between. CDR3 bases: TGCAGCGTGGCGGACTATTACAATCAGCCCCAGCATTTT. Residues: CSVADYYNQPQHF.

The rearrangement links TRBV18 to TRBJ2-7; a possible D gene is TRBD2 (6 bases). This CDR3 contains 13 residues. The germline gives CDR1 KGHSH, CDR2 LQKENI. V was clipped by 6 bases and J by 6 bases, with 15 bases between them. For the CDR3, the DNA is TGTGCCAGCTCCACTTCGGGGGACGGCGAGCAGTACTTC. Protein: CASSTSGDGEQYF.